This T cell receptor beta chain was identified during a study of OX40 agonist ivuxolimab in advanced cancers. The CDR3 covers 16 residues. V lost 3 bases to trimming and J lost 4 bases, with 14 bases between them. Germline CDR1 SGHRS, CDR2 YFSETQ. Method: immunoSEQ multiplex PCR; TCRdb's copy keeps in-frame clones and lacks some. This table has roughly 32,000 clones, around 83% appearing once. Sample: CD4+ or CD8+ T cells sorted from blood, taken in a trial of the OX40 agonist ivuxolimab. The J gene is TRBJ2-6, the V gene TRBV5-1; perhaps D is TRBD1 or TRBD2 (5 bases each). The sequence came from an adult with an advanced solid tumor such as melanoma, head and neck, liver or kidney cancer. The CDR3 spells CASSSSWDVGANVLTF. CDR3 coding DNA: TGCGCCAGCAGCTCATCCTGGGACGTCGGGGCCAACGTCCTGACTTTC.